This T cell receptor (beta chain) originates from a study of Graves' ophthalmopathy and Graves' hyperthyroidism. For the study at large: The authors defined stable hyperthyroidism as no ophthalmopathy within 18 months of follow-up.

There are many counts of this clonotype. Its antigen is undetermined. RNA transcripts yielded amplified TCR beta CDR3 regions. Second-round multiplex PCR came after a first-round RT-PCR that employed HTBI primers. TCRdb processed the multiplex PCR reads anew with MiXCR; each CDR3 protein has one entry. The sample shows roughly 1.1 million distinct CDR3 sequences, 36% of them seen only once. Study-level points and caveats: Clonotypes were expanded in thyroid at above 0.001 frequency, and most also appeared in blood.

The trim removed 5 bases at V and 7 bases at J, leaving 6 bases unmatched. The germline V gene encodes CDR1 LNHDA and CDR2 SQIVND (reference sequence). This CDR3 spans 14 amino acids. The sequence was collected from an adult man with Graves' hyperthyroidism. Sequencing input: peripheral blood or thyroid tissue (not recorded which). This sequence joins TRBV19 and TRBJ1-1, with 11 nucleotides matching TRBD1. In DNA, the CDR3 is TGTGCCAGTAGTGCGGGACAGGGGGTAGGTGAAGCTTTCTTT. It codes for CASSAGQGVGEAFF.